This T cell receptor beta chain was captured by sequencing in a study of long-term antiretroviral therapy in people with HIV. Study conclusions and caveats: Dominance of pre-ART expanded clones persisted, fluctuating and often declining after ART.

An immunoSEQ assay, version v3.0, was performed at survey level. Only in-frame clones appear in the TCRdb table, and some are missing; sequencing was by immunoSEQ multiplex PCR. The sample has tens of thousands of clones, around 79% seen once; the top ten hold over 8.5%. This clone was observed once. Its antigen is unknown. The germline V gene has CDR1 SQVTM and CDR2 ANQGSEA. This CDR3 region has 12 residues. V was pared by 4 bases and J by 3 bases, with 9 bases between. The chain couples TRBV29-1 to TRBJ1-2; D is unclear. This TCR came from a woman aged 40 to 50 with HIV. Sequencing was performed on unsorted PBMCs, taken 4.1 years after starting antiretroviral therapy. The CDR3 sequence is CSVVRSDYGYTF. The CDR3 bases are TGCAGCGTTGTCCGGAGTGACTATGGCTACACCTTC.